A single sample gave rise to the 31 T cell receptor beta chains below, sequenced in a study of blood T cell repertoires in COVID-19 (dated by TCRdb to the early 2020s). Library preparation used the immunoSEQ multiplex PCR assay. TCRdb took over this immuneACCESS table, retaining in-frame rearrangements with V and J assigned. Such tables are incomplete; in checked studies, under half of the missing clones stem from an unresolved V gene, and the remainder is unexplained. The sample table shows approximately 150,000 clones, and around 84% are seen once. Just over 2.5% of the sample is in the top ten clones. Sample: peripheral blood. The receptors derive from a woman aged 80 or over with COVID-19, enrolled during active disease.

The rearrangement links TRBV14 to TRBJ2-1; TRBD2 aligns across 8 bases. CDR1 is SGHDN, CDR2 FVKESK, per germline. The CDR3 spans 15 residues. Trimming removed 0 bases from V and 9 bases from J; junction bases left unmatched: 7. DNA for the CDR3: TGTGCCAGCAGCCAAGAGGGGACTAGAATCAGTGAGCAGTTCTTC. This translates into CASSQEGTRISEQFF.

This sequence joins TRBV3-1 (or the pseudogene TRBV3-2) and TRBJ2-1, with D possibly matching TRBD1 (6 bases). The CDR3 loop spans 14 amino acids. V was clipped by 1 base and J by 7 bases, with 11 bases between them. Germline V gene sequence: CDR1 LGHDT, CDR2 YNNKEL (reference sequence). The CDR3 DNA follows: TGTGCCAGCAGCCAAGGGACAGCCTCGAATGAGCAGTTCTTC. This gives the protein CASSQGTASNEQFF.

In its sample, this clone was seen a few times. The V and J genes are TRBV5-1 and TRBJ2-1, with D unresolved. Trimming removed 4 bases from V and 6 bases from J, with 14 bases in between. Germline lookup yields CDR1 SGHRS and CDR2 YFSETQ. CDR3 size: 14 residues. The CDR3 bases are TGCGCCAGCAGCCCGGATTTCGACATCAATGAGCAGTTCTTC. Residues: CASSPDFDINEQFF.

V gene TRBV5-1 combines with J gene TRBJ1-1, with D maybe TRBD1 (6 bases). Trimming cost V 5 bases and J 1 base, with 12 bases left between them. The V gene's germline CDR1 is SGHRS and CDR2 YFSETQ. CDR3 length equals 14 residues. The chain's CDR3 is CASSRPGQNTEAFF. The CDR3 DNA reads TGCGCCAGCAGTCGTCCGGGACAGAACACTGAAGCTTTCTTT.

The J gene is TRBJ1-5, the V gene TRBV18; D unresolved. Trimming cost V 3 bases and J 5 bases, with 20 bases left between them. Germline V gives CDR1 KGHSH, CDR2 LQKENI. The CDR3 has 17 amino acids. The CDR3 region has the DNA TGTGCCAGCTCACCCCTCCCCGGAGGAGCGAATGATCAGCCCCAGCATTTT. It codes for CASSPLPGGANDQPQHF. Full variable domain (rest looked up from reference TRBV18 and TRBJ1-5): NAGVMQNPRHLVRRRGQEARLRCSPMKGHSHVYWYRQLPEEGLKFMVYLQKENIIDESGMPKERFSAEFPKEGPSILRIQQVVRGDSAAYFCASSPLPGGANDQPQHFGDGTRLSIL.

The chain is built from TRBV28 and TRBJ2-1; TRBD2 matches at 9 bases. Germline loops: CDR1 MDHEN, CDR2 SYDVKM. The CDR3 is 16 amino acids. Unmatched junction bases numbered 9, after V lost 2 bases and J lost 7 bases. The CDR3 nucleotides are TGTGCCAGCAGTTTAGGGGTTAGCGGGAGTTTGAATGAGCAGTTCTTC. It translates to CASSLGVSGSLNEQFF.

This chain links TRBV9 with TRBJ1-3; 9 bases align to TRBD1. The CDR3 is made up of 14 amino acids. The germline gives CDR1 SGDLS, CDR2 YYNGEE. V was pared by 4 bases and J by 6 bases, with 5 bases of the junction left unmatched. CDR3 in amino acids: CASSIRTGVNTIYF. The CDR3 DNA reads TGTGCCAGCAGCATAAGGACAGGGGTAAACACCATATATTTT.

This clone has just a few counts. The V gene is TRBV27, the J gene TRBJ1-2; 7 nucleotides align to TRBD1. J gave up 8 bases and V 4 bases, and 7 bases lay outside the gene matches. Germline CDR1 reads MNHEY; CDR2 reads SMNVEV (reference sequence). This CDR3 comprises 13 residues. The CDR3 DNA is TGTGCCAGCAGTTCCACAGGGGTGGGAGGCTACACCTTC. It is translated as CASSSTGVGGYTF.

This chain joins TRBV3-1 (or the pseudogene TRBV3-2) and TRBJ1-6; 9 bases are shared with TRBD1. Looked up from germline, CDR1 is LGHDT and CDR2 is YNNKEL (reference sequence). J gave up 10 bases and V 1 base, and 5 bases lay outside the gene matches. The CDR3 length is 15 residues. CDR3 coding DNA: TGTGCCAGCAGCCAAGCCGGGACAGGGAAATCACCCCTCCACTTT. Protein sequence: CASSQAGTGKSPLHF.

J is TRBJ2-7 and V is TRBV5-4; perhaps TRBD2 as D (6 bases). The CDR3 extends over 14 amino acids. The V gene lost 3 bases and the J gene lost 7 bases, with 17 bases spanning the gap. CDR1 and CDR2 from the germline V gene are SGHNT and YYREEE (reference sequence). The CDR3 is CASSSFGGKREQYF. Written as DNA, the CDR3 is TGTGCCAGCAGCTCCTTCGGCGGGAAGCGGGAGCAGTACTTC. The variable domain in full, completed from reference TRBV5-4 and TRBJ2-7, reads ETGVTQSPTHLIKTRGQQVTLRCSSQSGHNTVSWYQQALGQGPQFIFQYYREEENGRGNFPPRFSGLQFPNYSSELNVNALELDDSALYLCASSSFGGKREQYFGPGTRLTVT.

V gene TRBV3-1 (or the pseudogene TRBV3-2) combines with J gene TRBJ2-2; D is uncertain. The germline gives CDR1 LGHDT, CDR2 YNNKEL (reference sequence). V was pared by 0 bases and J by 1 base, with 12 bases between. The CDR3 spans 17 residues. The CDR3 nucleotides read TGTGCCAGCAGCCAAGATCTGGCTAGTTTGAACACCGGGGAGCTGTTTTTT. This sequence encodes CASSQDLASLNTGELFF.

A few counts support this clone. The chain links TRBV7-3 to TRBJ2-1; 13 bases are a match to TRBD2. The V segment lost 5 bases and the J segment 8 bases; nucleotides outside the gene matches: 9. CDR1 is SGHTA and CDR2 is FQGTGA in the germline V gene. This CDR3 contains 16 residues. CDR3 loop: CASSTGLAGPMDEQFF. In DNA form, the CDR3 reads TGTGCCAGCAGCACGGGACTAGCGGGACCCATGGATGAGCAGTTCTTC.

This clone showed up just once. The chain recombines TRBV5-1 with TRBJ1-1; no reliable D call. This CDR3 has 14 amino acids. In germline, CDR1 is SGHRS, CDR2 YFSETQ. V was shortened by 6 bases and J by 4 bases, with 16 bases between the two germline ends. For the CDR3, the DNA is TGCGCCAGCACCGAGAACCTGGCGGGCACTGAAGCTTTCTTT. Its translation: CASTENLAGTEAFF.

The chain has TRBV24-1 and TRBJ2-2; 12 bases fit TRBD1. The CDR3 loop spans 14 amino acids. Germline loops: CDR1 KGHDR, CDR2 SFDVKD. V lost 9 bases to trimming and J lost 6 bases; unmatched junction nucleotides: 4. The CDR3 DNA sequence: TGTGCCACCGGGGGACAGGGGGCGTCCGGGGAGCTGTTTTTT. Translated: CATGGQGASGELFF.

The J gene is TRBJ1-1, the V gene TRBV7-9, with no clear D. The CDR3 has 12 residues. The ends were cut back, 3 bases at V and 7 bases at J, with 9 bases in the middle. Germline loops: CDR1 SEHNR, CDR2 FQNEAQ (reference sequence). This chain's CDR3 is CASSLTSSEAFF. For the CDR3, the DNA is TGTGCCAGCAGCTTGACATCGAGTGAAGCTTTCTTT.

This clone has a single count. The chain recombines TRBV5-1 with TRBJ2-3, with D possibly being TRBD1 (6 bases). Germline V CDR1 and CDR2: SGHRS, YFSETQ. Trimming removed 4 bases at V and 3 bases at J, with 12 bases between. This CDR3 contains 14 residues. The CDR3 DNA follows: TGCGCCAGCAGCCTCGGACAGAGAACAGATACGCAGTATTTT. Translation: CASSLGQRTDTQYF. The entire variable domain, with the rest obtained from reference TRBV5-1 and TRBJ2-3, is as follows: KAGVTQTPRYLIKTRGQQVTLSCSPISGHRSVSWYQQTPGQGLQFLFEYFSETQRNKGNFPGRFSGRQFSNSRSEMNVSTLELGDSALYLCASSLGQRTDTQYFGPGTRLTVL.

Concerning this clone: Different DNA sequences within this sample yield the same CDR3. Here the CDR3 DNA reads TGCGCCAGCAGCCCGGGACAGGGGTCCTACGAGCAGTACTTC. This codes for CASSPGQGSYEQYF. The rearrangement uses TRBV5-1 and TRBJ2-7, with 10 nucleotides matching TRBD1. This CDR3 is built from 14 residues. CDR1 is SGHRS, CDR2 YFSETQ, per germline. The J segment lost 1 base and the V segment lost 4 bases, leaving 2 bases of the junction unmatched.

The chain combines TRBV12-3 or TRBV12-4 with TRBJ1-4, with D hard to call. The CDR3 spans 13 residues. V shed 5 bases and J shed 8 bases, with 12 bases lying between them. The CDR3 region is CASSPTSGEKLFF. The CDR3 DNA follows: TGTGCCAGCAGTCCCACCTCCGGGGAAAAACTGTTTTTT.

The chain employs TRBV25-1 and TRBJ1-2, with 9 bases fitting TRBD1. V shed 5 bases, J shed 8 bases, and the junction held 6 bases outside the gene matches. The germline V gene has CDR1 MGHDK and CDR2 SYGVNS. The CDR3 runs to 13 residues. This CDR3 reads CASSNGTGPGYTF. CDR3 nucleotides: TGTGCCAGCAGTAATGGGACAGGGCCCGGCTACACCTTC.

The V call is TRBV10-1, the J call TRBJ2-7, with D uncertain. Germline V CDR1 and CDR2: WNHNN, SYGVQD (reference sequence). V lost 5 bases, J lost 2 bases, and 10 bases lay in between. CDR3 length: 13 residues. As DNA, the CDR3 is TGCGCCAGCAGTCTAGGTACCACCTACGAGCAGTACTTC. This codes for CASSLGTTYEQYF.

This clone was seen only once. V is TRBV28 and J is TRBJ2-7; D gene unclear. The CDR3 loop spans 12 amino acids. Germline CDR1 reads MDHEN; CDR2 reads SYDVKM. Trimming stripped 6 bases from V and 1 base from J, with 7 bases between. The CDR3 loop reads CASSGGSYEQYF. CDR3 coding DNA: TGTGCCAGCAGCGGTGGTTCCTACGAGCAGTACTTC.

The V call is TRBV28, the J call TRBJ2-1; 7 bases match TRBD2. V gave up 6 bases and J gave up 5 bases; unmatched junction bases: 10. This CDR3 region has 15 residues. CDR1 MDHEN and CDR2 SYDVKM come from the germline V gene. The CDR3 spells CASSPPGTKNNEQFF. In DNA, the CDR3 is TGTGCCAGCAGCCCCCCCGGGACTAAGAACAATGAGCAGTTCTTC.

V usage is TRBV11-2 and J usage is TRBJ2-4; a weak D match, TRBD1 (5 bases). The CDR3 runs to 15 residues. Germline lookup yields CDR1 SGHAT and CDR2 FQNNGV. Between the trimmed V and J ends, which lost 1 base and 1 base, there was a span of 8 bases. CDR3 loop: CASSLVRGAKNIQYF. Here the CDR3 DNA reads TGTGCCAGCAGCTTAGTAAGGGGTGCCAAAAACATTCAGTACTTC.

This chain links TRBV7-9 with TRBJ1-5; possibly TRBD1 for D (5 bases). Germline CDR1 and CDR2: SEHNR and FQNEAQ (reference sequence). V was shortened by 4 bases and J by 6 bases, with 13 bases between the two germline ends. The CDR3 runs 14 residues. The CDR3 reads CASSSSVGPQPQHF. CDR3 in DNA: TGTGCCAGCAGCTCGTCGGTGGGGCCTCAGCCCCAGCATTTT.

The chain recombines TRBV9 with TRBJ2-3, with D possibly matching TRBD1 (6 bases). The CDR3 runs 11 residues. The germline gives CDR1 SGDLS, CDR2 YYNGEE. The CDR3 is CASGALDTQYF. CDR3 bases: TGTGCTTCAGGGGCGCTTGATACGCAGTATTTT.

The CDR3 sequence is CASSSESGTSPFF. As DNA, the CDR3 is TGTGCCAGCAGCTCTGAGTCTGGGACTAGTCCGTTCTTC. The V and J genes are TRBV11-2 and TRBJ2-1; 8 bases agree with TRBD2. This CDR3 contains 13 residues. Trimming cost V 4 bases and J 15 bases; bases outside gene matches: 11. Germline V lookup: CDR1 SGHAT, CDR2 FQNNGV.

The V gene is TRBV5-1, the J gene TRBJ2-1, with 7 bases fitting TRBD2. The length of the CDR3 is 15 residues. Germline CDR1 reads SGHRS; CDR2 reads YFSETQ. Losses at the gene ends were 1 base for V and 7 bases for J; bases not matched to a gene: 8. For the CDR3, the DNA is TGCGCCAGCAGCTTGTCAAGCGGGAACTATAATGAGCAGTTCTTC. Amino acid sequence: CASSLSSGNYNEQFF.

V is TRBV19 and J is TRBJ1-5; D remains ambiguous. The germline V gene encodes CDR1 LNHDA and CDR2 SQIVND (reference sequence). The CDR3 sequence is 16 residues long. The ends were cut back, 0 bases at V and 2 bases at J, with 11 bases in the middle. CDR3 region: CASSIDSGQGNQPQHF. DNA for the CDR3: TGTGCCAGTAGTATAGATTCTGGGCAGGGCAATCAGCCCCAGCATTTT.

The CDR3 nucleotides read TGTGCCAGCTCAGGGCGGAGGGCAGATACGCAGTATTTT. Its protein is CASSGRRADTQYF. The rearrangement links TRBV18 to TRBJ2-3; TRBD2 is a possible D gene (6 bases). With 5 bases removed from V and 4 bases from J, the gap between germline ends came to 10 bases. The length of the CDR3 is 13 residues. CDR1 is KGHSH and CDR2 is LQKENI in the germline V gene.

This chain links TRBV5-4 with TRBJ2-7; 11 positions agree with TRBD2. V lost 2 bases and J lost 1; bases outside the gene matches: 5. The CDR3 totals 16 residues. From germline, CDR1 is SGHNT and CDR2 YYREEE (reference sequence). In DNA, the CDR3 is TGTGCCAGCAGCTTAAGTAGCGGGAGGGCGTCCTACGAGCAGTACTTC. This codes for CASSLSSGRASYEQYF.

The chain links TRBV5-1 to TRBJ1-1, with 11 bases lining up with TRBD1. Unmatched junction bases numbered 9, after V lost 4 bases and J lost 10 bases. CDR1 and CDR2 (germline): SGHRS, YFSETQ. This CDR3 has 14 amino acids. CDR3 loop: CASSQGTGGSRAFF. Written as DNA, the CDR3 is TGCGCCAGCAGCCAGGGGACAGGGGGTAGTAGAGCTTTCTTT.